The next 7 T cell receptor beta chains were all read from a single sample in a study of T cells after yellow fever vaccination. Using its own MiXCR run on the 5' RACE reads, TCRdb lists one record per CDR3 protein. The sample has 200,000 to 300,000 distinct CDR3 sequences, 13% seen once; the top ten hold approximately 0.49%. Source: CD4+ T cells sorted from PBMCs, taken 45 days after the yellow fever booster vaccination. These receptors were collected from a man aged 25-45 years who received the YFV17D yellow fever vaccine.

The table lists this clonotype with a few counts. The rearrangement uses TRBV10-3 and TRBJ2-7; 8 bases match TRBD1. Germline V CDR1 and CDR2: ENHRY, SYGVKD. V dropped 2 bases and J dropped 3; count of bases not matched to a gene: 3. This CDR3 region has 14 residues. CDR3 residues: CAISEPGGLYEQYF. The CDR3 DNA follows: TGTGCCATCAGTGAGCCAGGGGGCCTCTACGAGCAGTACTTC.

V usage is TRBV20-1 and J usage is TRBJ2-1; D might be TRBD1 (6 bases). CDR3 length equals 13 residues. V shed 1 base and J shed 9 bases, with 13 bases lying between them. Germline CDR1 and CDR2: DFQATT and SNEGSKA (reference sequence). The CDR3 spells CSARVGHNVEQFF. The DNA of the CDR3 is TGCAGTGCTAGAGTGGGACACAATGTTGAGCAGTTCTTC.

The V call is TRBV5-1, the J call TRBJ2-7; D gene uncertain. The germline CDR1 and CDR2 sequences are SGHRS and YFSETQ. V lost 2 bases to trimming and J lost 7 bases, with 10 bases between them. CDR3 length: 12 residues. The CDR3 protein is CASSLNSREQYF. CDR3 DNA: TGCGCCAGCAGCTTAAACAGCCGGGAGCAGTACTTC.

The chain combines TRBV12-3 or TRBV12-4 with TRBJ2-1; no firm D call. The V gene lost 6 bases and the J gene lost 2 bases, with 5 bases spanning the gap. The CDR3 sequence is 12 residues long. The CDR3 here is CASSNPYNEQFF. In DNA form, the CDR3 reads TGTGCCAGCAGCAATCCCTACAATGAGCAGTTCTTC.

This clonotype has just a few counts. The gene calls are TRBV11-2 and TRBJ2-7; D remains unclear. The CDR3 is made up of 14 amino acids. V lost 2 bases, J lost 0 bases, and 8 bases lay in between. The germline gives CDR1 SGHAT, CDR2 FQNNGV. This chain's CDR3 is CASSLLGYSYEQYF. CDR3 coding DNA: TGTGCCAGCAGCTTACTGGGCTACTCCTACGAGCAGTACTTC.

The chain recombines TRBV29-1 with TRBJ2-1; 9 bases match TRBD2. Per the germline V gene, CDR1 is SQVTM and CDR2 is ANQGSEA. Trimming at V came to 6 bases and at J to 5 bases, leaving 5 bases not matched to a gene. The CDR3 is made up of 13 amino acids. The CDR3 spells CSVLAGVHNEQFF. The CDR3 bases are TGCAGCGTATTAGCGGGAGTGCACAATGAGCAGTTCTTC.

The rearrangement joins TRBV12-3 or TRBV12-4 to TRBJ2-3, with 7 bases lining up with TRBD1. The CDR3 is 13 residues long. Losses at the gene ends were 7 bases for V and 6 bases for J; bases not matched to a gene: 7. The CDR3 coding sequence is TGTGCCAGCAAGGGGGCCCGGAGGGATACGCAGTATTTT. Translation gives CASKGARRDTQYF.